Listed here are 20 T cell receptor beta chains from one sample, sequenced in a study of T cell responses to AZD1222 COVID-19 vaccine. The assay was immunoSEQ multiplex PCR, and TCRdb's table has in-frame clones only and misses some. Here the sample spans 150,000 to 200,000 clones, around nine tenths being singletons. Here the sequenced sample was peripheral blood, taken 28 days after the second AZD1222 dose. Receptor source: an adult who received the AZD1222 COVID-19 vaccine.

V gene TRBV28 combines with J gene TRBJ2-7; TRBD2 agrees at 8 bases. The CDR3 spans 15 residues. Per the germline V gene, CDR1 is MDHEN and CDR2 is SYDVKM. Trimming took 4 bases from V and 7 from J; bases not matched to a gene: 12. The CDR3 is CASSSSGTSYGEQYF. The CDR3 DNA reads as TGTGCCAGCAGTTCCTCCGGGACTAGTTACGGTGAGCAGTACTTC.

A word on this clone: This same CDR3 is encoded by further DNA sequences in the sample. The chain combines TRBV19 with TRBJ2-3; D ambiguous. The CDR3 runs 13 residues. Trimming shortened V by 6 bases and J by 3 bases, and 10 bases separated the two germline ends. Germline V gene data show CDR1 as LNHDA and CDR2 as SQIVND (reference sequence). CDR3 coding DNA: TGTGCCAGTAGCCCTTCGGGTACAGATACGCAGTATTTT. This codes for CASSPSGTDTQYF.

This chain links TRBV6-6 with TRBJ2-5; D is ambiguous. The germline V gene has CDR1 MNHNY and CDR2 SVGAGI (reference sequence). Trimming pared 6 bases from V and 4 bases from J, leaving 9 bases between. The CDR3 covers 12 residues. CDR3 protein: CASRPGGETQYF. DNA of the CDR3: TGTGCCAGCAGGCCCGGTGGAGAGACCCAGTACTTC.

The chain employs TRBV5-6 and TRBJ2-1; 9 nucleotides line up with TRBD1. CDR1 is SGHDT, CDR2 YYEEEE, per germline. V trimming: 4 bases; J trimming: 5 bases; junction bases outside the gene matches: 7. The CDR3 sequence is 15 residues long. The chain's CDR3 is CASSKGTGRDNEQFF. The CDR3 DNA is TGTGCCAGCAGCAAAGGGACAGGGCGGGACAATGAGCAGTTCTTC.

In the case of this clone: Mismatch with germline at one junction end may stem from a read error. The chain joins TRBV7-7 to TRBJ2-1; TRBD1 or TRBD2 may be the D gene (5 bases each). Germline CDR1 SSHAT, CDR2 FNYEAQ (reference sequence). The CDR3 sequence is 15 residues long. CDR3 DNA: TGTGCTAGCAGCCTAGGGACCGCTACGGGCAATGAGCAGTTCTTC. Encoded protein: CASSLGTATGNEQFF.

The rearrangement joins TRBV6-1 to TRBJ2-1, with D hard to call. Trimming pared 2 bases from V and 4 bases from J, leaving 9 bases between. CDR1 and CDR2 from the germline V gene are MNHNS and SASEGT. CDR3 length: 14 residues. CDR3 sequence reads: CASSEIALYNEQFF. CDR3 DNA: TGTGCCAGCAGTGAAATTGCTCTATACAATGAGCAGTTCTTC.

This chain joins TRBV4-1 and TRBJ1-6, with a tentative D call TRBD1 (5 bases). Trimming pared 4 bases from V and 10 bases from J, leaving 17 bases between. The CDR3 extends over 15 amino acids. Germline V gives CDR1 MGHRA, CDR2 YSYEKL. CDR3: CASSRVGPGRSPLHF. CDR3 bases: TGCGCCAGCAGCCGAGTGGGACCGGGGCGGTCACCCCTCCACTTT.

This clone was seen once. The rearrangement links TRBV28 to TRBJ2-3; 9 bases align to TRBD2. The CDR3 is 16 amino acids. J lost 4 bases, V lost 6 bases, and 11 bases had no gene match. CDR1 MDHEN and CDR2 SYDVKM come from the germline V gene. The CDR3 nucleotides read TGTGCCAGCAGGCTACGTGGCGGGAGGGCGGCAGATACGCAGTATTTT. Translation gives CASRLRGGRAADTQYF.

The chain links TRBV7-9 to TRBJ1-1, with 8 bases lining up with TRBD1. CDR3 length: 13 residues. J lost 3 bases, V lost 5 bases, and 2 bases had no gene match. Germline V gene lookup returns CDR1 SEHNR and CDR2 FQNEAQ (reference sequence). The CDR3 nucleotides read TGTGCCAGCAGCCTGACAGGGGACACTGAAGCTTTCTTT. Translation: CASSLTGDTEAFF.

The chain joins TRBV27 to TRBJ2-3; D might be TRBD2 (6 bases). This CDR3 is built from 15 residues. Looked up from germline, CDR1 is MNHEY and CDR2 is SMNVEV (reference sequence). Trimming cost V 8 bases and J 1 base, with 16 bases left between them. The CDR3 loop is CASRAGGPRTDTQYF. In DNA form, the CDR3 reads TGTGCCAGCCGAGCCGGAGGGCCACGCACAGATACGCAGTATTTT.

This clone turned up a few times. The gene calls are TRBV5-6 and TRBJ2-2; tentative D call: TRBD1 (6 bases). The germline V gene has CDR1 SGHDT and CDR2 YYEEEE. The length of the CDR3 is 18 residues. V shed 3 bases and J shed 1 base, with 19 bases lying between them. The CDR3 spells CASSSVRDTLWNTGELFF. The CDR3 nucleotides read TGTGCCAGCAGCTCAGTCCGGGACACCTTATGGAACACCGGGGAGCTGTTTTTT.

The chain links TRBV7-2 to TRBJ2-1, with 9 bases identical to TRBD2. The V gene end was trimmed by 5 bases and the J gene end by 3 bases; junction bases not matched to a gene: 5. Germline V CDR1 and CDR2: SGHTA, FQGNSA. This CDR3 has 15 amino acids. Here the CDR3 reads CASSLGLAHYNEQFF. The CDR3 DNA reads TGTGCCAGCAGCCTCGGACTAGCGCACTACAATGAGCAGTTCTTC.

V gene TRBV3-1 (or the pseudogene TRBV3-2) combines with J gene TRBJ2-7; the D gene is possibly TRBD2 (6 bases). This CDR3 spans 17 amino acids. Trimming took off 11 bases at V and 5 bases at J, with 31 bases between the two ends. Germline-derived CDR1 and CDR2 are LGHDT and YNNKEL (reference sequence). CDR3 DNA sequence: TGTGCCCCGACGAGGTCCCGGGGCGACGGGAGCAAGGACGAGCAGTACTTC. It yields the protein CAPTRSRGDGSKDEQYF.

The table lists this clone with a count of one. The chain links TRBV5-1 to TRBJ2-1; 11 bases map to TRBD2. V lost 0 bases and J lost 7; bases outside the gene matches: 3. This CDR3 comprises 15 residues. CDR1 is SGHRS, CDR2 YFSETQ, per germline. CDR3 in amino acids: CASSLEASGRNEQFF. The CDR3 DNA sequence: TGCGCCAGCAGCTTGGAGGCTAGCGGGAGGAATGAGCAGTTCTTC.

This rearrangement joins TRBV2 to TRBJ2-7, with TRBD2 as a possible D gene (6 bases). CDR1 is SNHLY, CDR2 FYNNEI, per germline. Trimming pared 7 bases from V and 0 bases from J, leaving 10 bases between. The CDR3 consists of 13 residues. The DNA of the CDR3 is TGTGCCAGCACCCTGGGGGGCTCCTACGAGCAGTACTTC. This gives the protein CASTLGGSYEQYF.

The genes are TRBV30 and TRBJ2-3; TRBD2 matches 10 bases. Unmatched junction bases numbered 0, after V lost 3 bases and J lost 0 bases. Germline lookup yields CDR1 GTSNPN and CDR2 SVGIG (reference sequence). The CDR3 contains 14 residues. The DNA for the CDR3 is TGTGCCTGGAGGACTAGCGGGAGCACAGATACGCAGTATTTT. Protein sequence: CAWRTSGSTDTQYF.

In DNA, the CDR3 is TGTGCCAGCATCAACAGACAGGGGTATGATGAAGCTTTCTTT. Translation: CASINRQGYDEAFF. This chain connects TRBV7-9 to TRBJ1-1, with 8 bases that match TRBD1. Losses at the gene ends were 7 bases for V and 7 bases for J; bases not matched to a gene: 11. Germline V CDR1 and CDR2: SEHNR, FQNEAQ (reference sequence). This CDR3 has 14 residues. The complete variable domain, with remaining parts taken from reference TRBV7-9 and TRBJ1-1, reads DTGVSQNPRHKITKRGQNVTFRCDPISEHNRLYWYRQTLGQGPEFLTYFQNEAQLEKSRLLSDRFSAERPKGSFSTLEIQRTEQGDSAMYLCASINRQGYDEAFFGQGTRLTVV.

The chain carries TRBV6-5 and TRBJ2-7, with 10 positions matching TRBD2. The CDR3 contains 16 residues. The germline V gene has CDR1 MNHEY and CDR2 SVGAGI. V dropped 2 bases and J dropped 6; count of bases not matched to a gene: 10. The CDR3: CASSYEGLAEGAEQYF. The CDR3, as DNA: TGTGCCAGCAGTTACGAAGGACTAGCGGAAGGAGCCGAGCAGTACTTC.

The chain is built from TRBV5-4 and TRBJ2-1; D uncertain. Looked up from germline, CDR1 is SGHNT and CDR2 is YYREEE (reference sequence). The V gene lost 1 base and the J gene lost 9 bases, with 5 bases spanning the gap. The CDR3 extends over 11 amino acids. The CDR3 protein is CASSLYAEQFF. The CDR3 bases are TGTGCCAGCAGCTTGTACGCTGAGCAGTTCTTC.

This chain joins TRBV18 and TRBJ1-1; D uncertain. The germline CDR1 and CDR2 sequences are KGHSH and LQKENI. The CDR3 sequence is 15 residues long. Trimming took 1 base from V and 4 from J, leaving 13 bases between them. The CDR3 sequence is CASSPLAGIGTEAFF. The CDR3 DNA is TGTGCCAGCTCACCACTTGCGGGGATCGGCACTGAAGCTTTCTTT.